These 19 T cell receptor beta chains originate from one sample sequenced in a study of cytomegalovirus exposure and HLA in healthy donors. PCR employed 60 Vbeta and 13 Jbeta primers. Repertoires were generated with immunoSEQ multiplex PCR, while TCRdb's copy carries only in-frame clones and drops some. The table lists fewer than 150,000 clones, 60% to 85% of them singletons, with roughly 3% in the top ten. Material: PBMCs. The receptors stem from a male donor in good health and CMV-seronegative.

V is TRBV19 and J is TRBJ2-7; TRBD1 aligns across 7 bases. The CDR3 totals 14 residues. CDR1 and CDR2 from the germline V gene are LNHDA and SQIVND (reference sequence). V was clipped by 5 bases and J by 2 bases; unmatched bases: 6. CDR3 loop: CASSLSGTAYEQYF. In nucleotides, the CDR3 is TGTGCCAGTAGTCTATCCGGGACAGCCTACGAGCAGTACTTC.

The chain couples TRBV9 to TRBJ1-2; D gene unclear. Germline CDR1 is SGDLS and CDR2 is YYNGEE. V lost 0 bases to trimming and J lost 4 bases, with 10 bases between them. CDR3 length: 14 residues. The CDR3 DNA follows: TGTGCCAGCAGCGTAGAAGAGTTTCGCTATGGCTACACCTTC. Translating it yields CASSVEEFRYGYTF.

The chain recombines TRBV2 with TRBJ1-1; a weak D match, TRBD1 (6 bases). The germline V and J ends were trimmed by 4 bases and 3 bases, with 6 bases remaining between them. There are 12 residues in the CDR3. In germline, CDR1 is SNHLY, CDR2 FYNNEI. The chain's CDR3 is CASSAGDTEAFF. CDR3 nucleotides: TGTGCCAGCAGTGCAGGGGACACTGAAGCTTTCTTT.

The genes are TRBV7-2 and TRBJ2-1; tentative D call: TRBD1 (5 bases). This CDR3 contains 15 residues. Trimming pared 5 bases from V and 2 bases from J, leaving 13 bases between. CDR1 is SGHTA and CDR2 is FQGNSA in the germline V gene. The DNA for the CDR3 is TGTGCCAGCAGCCCCGTAGGGGCCGCCTACAATGAGCAGTTCTTC. Protein sequence: CASSPVGAAYNEQFF.

Turning to this clone: A read error may produce the germline difference seen at one junction end. V and J are TRBV7-7 and TRBJ2-1, with 8 bases aligning to TRBD2. Germline loops: CDR1 SSHAT, CDR2 FNYEAQ (reference sequence). The CDR3 runs to 13 residues. The CDR3 loop is CASSSGLDNEQFF. CDR3 nucleotides: TGTGCTAGCAGTTCGGGACTAGACAATGAGCAGTTCTTC.

The V and J genes are TRBV12-5 and TRBJ2-5, with D possibly TRBD2 on 5 matching bases. Germline V gives CDR1 LGHNT, CDR2 FRNRAP. The length of the CDR3 is 13 residues. V gave up 5 bases and J gave up 2 bases, with 9 bases separating them. The CDR3 DNA reads TGTGCTAGTGGTCCGCCGGGACAAGAGACCCAGTACTTC. Amino acid sequence: CASGPPGQETQYF.

V and J are TRBV4-1 and TRBJ2-1; possible D gene TRBD2, 5 bases. Germline CDR1 MGHRA, CDR2 YSYEKL. Trimming took off 1 base at V and 5 bases at J, with 15 bases between the two ends. This CDR3 region has 16 residues. The CDR3 nucleotides read TGCGCCAGCAGCCAAGCGCGGGTAGCATGGGACAATGAGCAGTTCTTC. It yields the protein CASSQARVAWDNEQFF.

The CDR3 region is CASSLGDGTGGGYGYTF. In nucleotides, the CDR3 is TGTGCCAGCAGCTTAGGTGACGGGACAGGGGGCGGGTATGGCTACACCTTC. This rearrangement joins TRBV13 to TRBJ1-2, with TRBD1 identical over 12 bases. This CDR3 has 17 amino acids. V lost 0 bases to trimming and J lost 5 bases; unmatched junction nucleotides: 7. CDR1 is PRHDT and CDR2 is FYEKMQ in the germline V gene (reference sequence).

CDR3 coding DNA: TGTGCCAGCAGTCGGGACAGGGGGCGGAACGAGCAGTACTTC. Amino acid sequence: CASSRDRGRNEQYF. The chain is built from TRBV27 and TRBJ2-7; 12 bases are a match to TRBD1. Losses at the gene ends were 5 bases for V and 5 bases for J; bases not matched to a gene: 4. Per the germline V gene, CDR1 is MNHEY and CDR2 is SMNVEV (reference sequence). This CDR3 spans 14 amino acids.

The chain combines TRBV6-5 with TRBJ2-7; TRBD1 might be the D (6 bases). This CDR3 is 14 amino acids long. The germline V gene encodes CDR1 MNHEY and CDR2 SVGAGI. The V and J ends lost 6 bases and 8 bases respectively, with 20 bases between them. CDR3 sequence (DNA): TGTGCCAGCAGCAGGACAGCCGGGCCCAGCAAGCAGTACTTC. Translation: CASSRTAGPSKQYF.

The chain carries TRBV6-6 and TRBJ1-4; the match to TRBD1 covers 8 bases. Per the germline V gene, CDR1 is MNHNY and CDR2 is SVGAGI (reference sequence). The V gene end was trimmed by 7 bases and the J gene end by 8 bases; junction bases not matched to a gene: 9. This CDR3 comprises 14 residues. CDR3 DNA sequence: TGTGCCAGCAAGGTGTCAGGGGGCGAGGAAAAACTGTTTTTT. It specifies CASKVSGGEEKLFF.

The rearrangement links TRBV5-1 to TRBJ2-3; 7 nucleotides match TRBD2. The J segment lost 4 bases and the V segment lost 4 bases, leaving 18 bases of the junction unmatched. The CDR3 is 18 residues long. Germline assignment: CDR1 SGHRS and CDR2 YFSETQ. The CDR3 coding sequence is TGCGCCAGCAGCCCCTCGGGCCTAGCGGTCCCCTCCGCAGATACGCAGTATTTT. Its protein is CASSPSGLAVPSADTQYF.

This chain uses TRBV15 with TRBJ2-5; D might be TRBD2 (5 bases). Trimming stripped 5 bases from V and 3 bases from J, with 7 bases between. Germline V gene sequence: CDR1 LNHNV, CDR2 YYDKDF (reference sequence). The CDR3 runs 12 residues. CDR3 loop: CATSETKETQYF. In nucleotides, the CDR3 is TGTGCCACCAGCGAGACTAAAGAGACCCAGTACTTC.

V gene TRBV5-4 combines with J gene TRBJ2-2, with 10 bases aligning to TRBD2. CDR1 SGHNT and CDR2 YYREEE come from the germline V gene (reference sequence). V shed 1 base, J shed 0 bases, and the junction held 9 bases outside the gene matches. This CDR3 has 19 amino acids. The CDR3 is CASSLFFRTSGTNTGELFF. CDR3 in DNA: TGTGCCAGCAGCTTGTTCTTCAGGACTAGCGGAACGAACACCGGGGAGCTGTTTTTT.

In the case of this clone: The germline gene is not matched at one end of the junction; a read error may be the cause. V is TRBV6-8 and J is TRBJ2-7; a possible D gene is TRBD1 (5 bases). Germline values: CDR1 MNHGY, CDR2 SAAAGT. The length of the CDR3 is 12 residues. Written as DNA, the CDR3 is TGTGCCACAGACAGAGGTTATGGACCCCAAAACTTC. This gives the protein CATDRGYGPQNF.

The V call is TRBV7-8, the J call TRBJ2-6; D is unresolved. Germline CDR1 is SGHVS and CDR2 is FQNEAQ. Trimming took off 5 bases at V and 0 bases at J, with 20 bases between the two ends. This CDR3 comprises 19 residues. Written as DNA, the CDR3 is TGTGCCAGCAGCCCTCCACGTCAGGCCAGAAGCTCTGGGGCCAACGTCCTGACTTTC. Residues: CASSPPRQARSSGANVLTF. Full variable domain (outside the CDR3, taken from reference TRBV7-8 and TRBJ2-6): GAGVSQSPRYKVAKRGQDVALRCDPISGHVSLFWYQQALGQGPEFLTYFQNEAQLDKSGLPSDRFFAERPEGSVSTLKIQRTQQEDSAVYLCASSPPRQARSSGANVLTFGAGSRLTVL.

This sequence joins TRBV7-9 and TRBJ1-6; D remains ambiguous. This CDR3 contains 12 residues. With 3 bases removed from V and 5 bases from J, the gap between germline ends came to 2 bases. Germline V gives CDR1 SEHNR, CDR2 FQNEAQ (reference sequence). CDR3 sequence: CASSFNNSPLHF. DNA for the CDR3: TGTGCCAGCAGCTTTAATAATTCACCCCTCCACTTT.

This chain links TRBV6-5 with TRBJ2-3; D uncertain. Germline assignment: CDR1 MNHEY and CDR2 SVGAGI. Trimming pared 4 bases from V and 1 base from J, leaving 6 bases between. The CDR3 loop spans 13 amino acids. This CDR3 is CASSLTGTDTQYF. CDR3 nucleotides: TGTGCCAGCAGTTTAACGGGCACAGATACGCAGTATTTT.

The V and J genes are TRBV6-1 and TRBJ2-3, with D tentatively TRBD2 (5 bases). The CDR3 sequence is 12 residues long. Trimming shortened V by 8 bases and J by 7 bases, and 13 bases separated the two germline ends. Germline V gene sequence: CDR1 MNHNS, CDR2 SASEGT. CDR3 loop: CASSRAAYTQYF. The CDR3 region has the DNA TGTGCCAGCTCGCGGGCCGCTTATACGCAGTATTTT.